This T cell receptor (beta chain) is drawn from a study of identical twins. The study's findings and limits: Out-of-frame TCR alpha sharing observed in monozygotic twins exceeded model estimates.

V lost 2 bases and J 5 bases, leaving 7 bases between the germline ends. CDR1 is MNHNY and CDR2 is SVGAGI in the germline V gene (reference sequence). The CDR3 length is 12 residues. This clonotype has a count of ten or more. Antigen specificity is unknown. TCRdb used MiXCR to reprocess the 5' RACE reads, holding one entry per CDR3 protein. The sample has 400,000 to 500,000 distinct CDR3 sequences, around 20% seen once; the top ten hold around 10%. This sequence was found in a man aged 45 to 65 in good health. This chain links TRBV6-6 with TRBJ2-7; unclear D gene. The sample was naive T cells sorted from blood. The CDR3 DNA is TGTGCCAGCAGTTACGCTATGCACGAGCAGTACTTC. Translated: CASSYAMHEQYF.